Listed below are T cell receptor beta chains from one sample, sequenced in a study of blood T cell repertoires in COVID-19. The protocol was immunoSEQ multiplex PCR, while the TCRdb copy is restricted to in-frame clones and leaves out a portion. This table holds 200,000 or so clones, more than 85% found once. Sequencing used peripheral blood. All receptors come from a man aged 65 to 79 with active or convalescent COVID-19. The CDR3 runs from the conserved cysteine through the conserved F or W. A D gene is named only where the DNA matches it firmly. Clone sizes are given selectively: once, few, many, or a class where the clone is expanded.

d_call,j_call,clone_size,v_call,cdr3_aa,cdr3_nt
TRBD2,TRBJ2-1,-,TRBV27,CARTAVTSGSCNEQFF,TGTGCCAGGACCGCCGTAACTAGCGGGAGTTGCAATGAGCAGTTCTTC
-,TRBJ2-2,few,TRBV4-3,CASSQEAGAGELFF,TGCGCCAGCAGCCAAGAGGCCGGGGCCGGGGAGCTGTTTTTT
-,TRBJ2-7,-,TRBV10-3,CAISEGPEQYF,TGTGCCATCAGTGAGGGCCCGGAGCAGTACTTC
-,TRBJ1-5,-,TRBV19,CASSTNIPQPQHF,TGTGCCAGTAGTACCAACATACCTCAGCCCCAGCATTTT
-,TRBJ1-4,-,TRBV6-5,CASSPVATNEKLFF,TGTGCCAGCAGCCCGGTTGCAACTAATGAAAAACTGTTTTTT
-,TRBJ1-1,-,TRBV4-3,CASSQVQGTEAFF,TGCGCCAGCAGCCAGGTACAGGGCACTGAAGCTTTCTTT
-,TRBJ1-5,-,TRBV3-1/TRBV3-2,CASSPDRPLSNQPQHF,TGTGCCAGCAGCCCCGACAGACCCTTAAGCAATCAGCCCCAGCATTTT
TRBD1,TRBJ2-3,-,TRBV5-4,CASSSGQGFADTQYF,TGTGCCAGCAGCTCAGGACAGGGTTTTGCAGATACGCAGTATTTT
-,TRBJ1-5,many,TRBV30,CAWSAPTGAHLINQPQHF,TGTGCCTGGAGTGCCCCGACAGGCGCCCATTTGATCAATCAGCCCCAGCATTTT
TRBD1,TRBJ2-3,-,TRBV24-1,CATSDTGGAQTDTQYF,TGTGCCACCAGCGACACAGGGGGCGCACAGACAGATACGCAGTATTTT
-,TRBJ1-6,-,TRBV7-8,CASSLGTVLNSPLHF,TGTGCCAGCAGCTTAGGGACAGTGTTAAATTCACCCCTCCACTTT
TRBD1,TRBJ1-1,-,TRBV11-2,CASSQDRGLVTEAFF,TGTGCCAGCAGCCAGGACAGGGGTTTGGTCACTGAAGCTTTCTTT
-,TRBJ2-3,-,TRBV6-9,CASSYPAVSTDTQYF,TGTGCCAGCAGTTATCCGGCGGTGAGCACAGATACGCAGTATTTT
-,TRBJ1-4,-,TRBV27,CASSLGAQTNEKLFF,TGTGCCAGCAGTTTGGGGGCGCAAACTAATGAAAAACTGTTTTTT
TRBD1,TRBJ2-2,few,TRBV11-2,CASSRDRGTGELFF,TGTGCCAGCAGCAGGGACAGGGGCACCGGGGAGCTGTTTTTT
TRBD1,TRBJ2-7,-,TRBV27,CASSLDGTEAYEQYF,TGTGCCAGCAGTTTAGACGGGACAGAGGCCTACGAGCAGTACTTC
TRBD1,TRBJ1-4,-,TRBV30,CAWSRTWGQVDEKLFF,TGTGCCTGGAGCCGAACTTGGGGACAGGTAGATGAAAAACTGTTTTTT
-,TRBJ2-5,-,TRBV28,CASSFSGQPSVQYF,TGTGCCAGCAGTTTTTCGGGACAACCCTCAGTCCAGTACTTC
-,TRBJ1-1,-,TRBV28,CASGYPTENTEAFF,TGTGCCAGCGGCTACCCGACAGAAAACACTGAAGCTTTCTTT
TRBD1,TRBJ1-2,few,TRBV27,CASSSRARDRARNYGYTF,TGTGCCAGCAGTTCCCGCGCACGGGACAGGGCAAGAAACTATGGCTACACCTTC
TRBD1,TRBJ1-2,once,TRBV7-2,CASSRRSHTGGSGYTF,TGTGCCAGCAGCCGGAGAAGTCATACAGGGGGCTCTGGCTACACCTTC
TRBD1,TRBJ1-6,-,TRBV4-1,CASSQSRGFTYNSPLHF,TGCGCCAGCAGCCAATCCAGGGGGTTCACCTATAATTCACCCCTCCACTTT
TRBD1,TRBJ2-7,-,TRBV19,CASSTRLGTGKLEQYF,TGTGCCAGTAGTACGCGCCTGGGGACAGGGAAACTCGAGCAGTACTTC
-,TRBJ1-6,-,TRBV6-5,CASSYSPRGNSPLHF,TGTGCCAGCAGTTATTCACCGAGAGGGAATTCACCCCTCCACTTT
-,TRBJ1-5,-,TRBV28,CASSQGMVNQPQHF,TGTGCCAGCAGTCAGGGAATGGTCAATCAGCCCCAGCATTTT
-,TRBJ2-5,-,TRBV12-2,CASRWVVGRETQYF,TGTGCAAGTCGGTGGGTAGTGGGCCGAGAGACCCAGTACTTC
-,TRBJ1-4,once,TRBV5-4,CASSPSGGSEKLFF,TGTGCCAGCAGCCCCTCCGGTGGGAGTGAAAAACTGTTTTTT
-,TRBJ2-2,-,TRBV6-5,CASKVQGNTGELFF,TGTGCCAGCAAGGTACAGGGGAACACCGGGGAGCTGTTTTTT
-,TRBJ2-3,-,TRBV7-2,CASSYWGLNTDTQYF,TGTGCCAGCAGTTACTGGGGGCTGAACACAGATACGCAGTATTTT
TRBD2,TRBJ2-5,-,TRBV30,CAWSETGLAGVETQYF,TGTGCCTGGAGTGAAACGGGACTAGCGGGAGTGGAGACCCAGTACTTC
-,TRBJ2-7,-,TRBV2,CASSAEMELMRQYF,TGTGCCAGCAGTGCCGAGATGGAGTTGATGAGGCAGTACTTC
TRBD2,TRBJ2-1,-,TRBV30,CAWSTGLAHPRQFF,TGTGCCTGGAGTACCGGACTAGCCCATCCGAGGCAGTTCTTC
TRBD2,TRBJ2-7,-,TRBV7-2,CASSLGLAGGLGSYEQYF,TGTGCCAGCAGCTTAGGTCTAGCGGGAGGCCTGGGCTCCTACGAGCAGTACTTC
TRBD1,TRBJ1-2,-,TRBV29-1,CSVESGGGAGYGYTF,TGCAGCGTTGAATCGGGAGGGGGCGCGGGCTATGGCTACACCTTC
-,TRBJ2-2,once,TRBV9,CASSPRGTLVTGELFF,TGTGCCAGCAGCCCCCGGGGGACTCTGGTCACCGGGGAGCTGTTTTTT
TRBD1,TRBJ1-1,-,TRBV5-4,CASSRTGNTEAFF,TGTGCCAGCAGCCGGACAGGGAACACTGAAGCTTTCTTT
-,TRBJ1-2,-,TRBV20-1,CSASPVGYTF,TGCAGTGCTAGCCCGGTTGGCTACACCTTC
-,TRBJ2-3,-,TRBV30,CAWSIQASTDTQYF,TGTGCCTGGAGTATCCAGGCTAGCACAGATACGCAGTATTTT
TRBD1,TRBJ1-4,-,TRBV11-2,CASSLRDRGLLSTNEKLFF,TGTGCCAGCAGCCTCCGGGACAGGGGTTTACTATCAACTAATGAAAAACTGTTTTTT
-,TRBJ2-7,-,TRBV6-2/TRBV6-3,CASSYPYYEQYF,TGTGCCAGCAGTTACCCCTATTACGAGCAGTACTTC
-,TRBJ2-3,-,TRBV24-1,CATSDFRDTSTDTQYF,TGTGCCACCAGTGATTTCCGGGACACTAGCACAGATACGCAGTATTTT
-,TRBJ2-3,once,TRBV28,CASSPPLPGTQYF,TGTGCCAGCAGTCCCCCGTTGCCGGGTACGCAGTATTTT
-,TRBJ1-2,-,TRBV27,CASSVRGGYGYTF,TGTGCCAGCAGTGTCAGGGGCGGCTATGGCTACACCTTC